This paragraph covers one TCR beta chain sequence. The antigen is not known. At one of its ends the junction is not consistent with the germline gene, which may arise from a read error. RNA was extracted from bulk tissue without any cell sorting. Donors were chemotherapy-naive, newly diagnosed lung cancer surgical patients in China, August–late 2014. Three rounds of nested PCR, following a modified ARM-PCR protocol, produced the TCRbeta library. TCRdb reanalysed the multiplex PCR reads using MiXCR and keeps one entry per CDR3 protein. Of tens of thousands of distinct CDR3 sequences detected, 73% appear once; the ten largest clones hold about 30%. This sample is drawn from a study of tumor and adjacent non-tumor tissue in lung cancer. Broader study findings: In normal lung, the top 100 clones were significantly more dominant than in tumor. Tumor tissue had significantly higher TCR diversity than normal lung.

CDR3 length: 15 amino acids. Germline CDR1 and CDR2: SGHDT and YYEEEE. The clonotype comes from a man in his 60s with non-small cell lung cancer. The chain couples TRBV5-6 to TRBJ2-1; D is ambiguous. Specimen: lung tumor tissue. The chain's CDR3 is CVSSFDTSGFNEQCF. Written as DNA, the CDR3 is TGTGTCAGCAGCTTCGACACCTCTGGGTTCAATGAGCAGTGCTTC. Using reference TRBV5-6 and TRBJ2-1 for the parts outside the CDR3, the full variable domain is DAGVTQSPTHLIKTRGQQVTLRCSPKSGHDTVSWYQQALGQGPQFIFQYYEEEERQRGNFPDRFSGHQFPNYSSELNVNALLLGDSALYLCVSSFDTSGFNEQCFGPGTRLTVL.